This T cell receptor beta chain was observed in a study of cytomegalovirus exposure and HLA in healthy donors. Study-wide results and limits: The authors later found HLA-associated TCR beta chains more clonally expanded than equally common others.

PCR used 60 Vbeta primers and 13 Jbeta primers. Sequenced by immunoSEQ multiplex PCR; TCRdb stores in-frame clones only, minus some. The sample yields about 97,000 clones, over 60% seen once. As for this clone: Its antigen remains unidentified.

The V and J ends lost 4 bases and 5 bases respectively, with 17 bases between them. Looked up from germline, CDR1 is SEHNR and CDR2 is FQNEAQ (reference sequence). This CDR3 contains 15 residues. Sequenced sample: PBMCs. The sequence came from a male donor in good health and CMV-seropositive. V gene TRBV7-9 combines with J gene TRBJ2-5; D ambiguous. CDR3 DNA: TGTGCCAGCAGCTCTCTAGACGGAGTTGGTGAGACCCAGTACTTC. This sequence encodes CASSSLDGVGETQYF.